This is a list of T cell receptor beta chains from one sample in a study of shared clonotypes between healthy human individuals. The data were produced by immunoSEQ multiplex PCR, yet TCRdb's version contains in-frame clones alone and is incomplete. The sample holds hundreds of thousands of clones, roughly 95% seen once. Sequencing used naive CD8+ T cells sorted from blood. The receptors derive from a woman aged 25-40 years in good health. CDR3s include the opening cysteine and the closing phenylalanine or tryptophan. The D gene is left open where the match is weak. A clone size is listed for some rows: how often the clone was seen (once, few, many), or a class if it is expanded.

J: TRBJ2-7
V: TRBV4-2
size: -
D: -
CDR3: CASSPGKVAAYEQYF
DNA: TGTGCCAGCAGCCCAGGCAAGGTTGCTGCCTACGAGCAGTACTTC

J: TRBJ1-3
V: TRBV5-4
size: -
D: -
CDR3: CASSQGISRDTIYF
DNA: TGTGCCAGCAGCCAGGGGATTTCCCGTGACACCATATATTTT

J: TRBJ2-5
V: TRBV7-9
size: once
D: -
CDR3: CASSPPSSYQETQYF
DNA: TGTGCCAGCAGCCCCCCCTCGTCCTACCAAGAGACCCAGTACTTC

J: TRBJ2-3
V: TRBV7-6
size: once
D: -
CDR3: CASSPPAPRGETDTQYF
DNA: TGTGCCAGCAGCCCCCCCGCCCCTCGGGGCGAGACAGATACGCAGTATTTT

J: TRBJ2-2
V: TRBV9
size: -
D: -
CDR3: CASSVNSRRGNTGELFF
DNA: TGTGCCAGCAGCGTTAACAGTCGGAGGGGAAACACCGGGGAGCTGTTTTTT

J: TRBJ2-3
V: TRBV4-2
size: -
D: -
CDR3: CASSDGTPDFTDTQYF
DNA: TGTGCCAGCAGCGATGGGACCCCTGATTTCACAGATACGCAGTATTTT

J: TRBJ2-7
V: TRBV5-6
size: -
D: TRBD2
CDR3: CASSMGLAAWEQYF
DNA: TGTGCCAGCAGCATGGGACTAGCGGCGTGGGAGCAGTACTTC

J: TRBJ2-1
V: TRBV11-2
size: -
D: -
CDR3: CASSSYNNEQFF
DNA: TGTGCCAGCAGCTCCTATAACAATGAGCAGTTCTTC

J: TRBJ2-3
V: TRBV30
size: -
D: -
CDR3: CAWSVYGDTDTQYF
DNA: TGTGCCTGGAGTGTCTACGGAGACACAGATACGCAGTATTTT

J: TRBJ2-1
V: TRBV11-2
size: -
D: TRBD2
CDR3: CASSLGTSEYNEQFF
DNA: TGTGCCAGCAGCTTGGGGACTAGCGAATACAATGAGCAGTTCTTC

J: TRBJ1-3
V: TRBV27
size: -
D: -
CDR3: CASSLSGEGNTIYF
DNA: TGTGCCAGCAGTTTATCTGGGGAGGGAAACACCATATATTTT

J: TRBJ1-5
V: TRBV27
size: -
D: TRBD1
CDR3: CASSLQGTNQPQHF
DNA: TGTGCCAGCAGCCTACAGGGGACAAATCAGCCCCAGCATTTT

J: TRBJ2-7
V: TRBV28
size: -
D: TRBD2
CDR3: CASRPEAGVYYEQYF
DNA: TGTGCCAGCAGACCGGAAGCGGGAGTCTACTACGAGCAGTACTTC

J: TRBJ2-3
V: TRBV6-1
size: -
D: -
CDR3: CASSDPLRGSTDTQYF
DNA: TGTGCCAGCAGTGACCCTCTAAGGGGGAGCACAGATACGCAGTATTTT

J: TRBJ2-5
V: TRBV11-2
size: -
D: -
CDR3: CASSSRDREETQYF
DNA: TGTGCCAGCAGCTCCCGAGACAGAGAAGAGACCCAGTACTTC

J: TRBJ2-1
V: TRBV9
size: once
D: TRBD2
CDR3: CASSVIIAGVNDEQFF
DNA: TGTGCCAGCAGCGTTATCATAGCGGGAGTAAACGATGAGCAGTTCTTC

J: TRBJ2-4
V: TRBV14
size: -
D: -
CDR3: CASSQDSENIQYF
DNA: TGTGCCAGCAGCCAAGACTCAGAAAACATTCAGTACTTC

J: TRBJ2-1
V: TRBV7-9
size: -
D: TRBD2
CDR3: CASSSRLAGVSYNEQFF
DNA: TGTGCCAGCAGCTCTAGACTAGCGGGAGTGTCCTACAATGAGCAGTTCTTC

J: TRBJ2-7
V: TRBV25-1
size: -
D: -
CDR3: CASSEYTYEQYF
DNA: TGTGCCAGCAGTGAATATACTTACGAGCAGTACTTC

J: TRBJ1-1
V: TRBV19
size: -
D: -
CDR3: CASRGEADTEAFF
DNA: TGTGCCAGTAGAGGGGAGGCGGACACTGAAGCTTTCTTT

J: TRBJ2-3
V: TRBV4-1
size: once
D: -
CDR3: CASSQGTVDTDTQYF
DNA: TGCGCCAGCAGCCAAGGGACAGTCGACACAGATACGCAGTATTTT

J: TRBJ2-3
V: TRBV9
size: -
D: TRBD1
CDR3: CASSAPGTDTDTQYF
DNA: TGTGCCAGCAGCGCCCCCGGGACAGACACAGATACGCAGTATTTT

J: TRBJ2-7
V: TRBV28
size: once
D: TRBD1
CDR3: CASSNRGQNYEQYF
DNA: TGTGCCAGCAGTAACCGGGGACAGAACTACGAGCAGTACTTC

J: TRBJ1-1
V: TRBV6-5
size: -
D: -
CDR3: CASSFTQGLNTEAFF
DNA: TGTGCCAGCAGTTTCACTCAGGGATTGAACACTGAAGCTTTCTTT

J: TRBJ2-7
V: TRBV27
size: -
D: TRBD1
CDR3: CASSPSQGIKSYEQYF
DNA: TGTGCCAGCAGCCCATCACAGGGGATTAAGTCCTACGAGCAGTACTTC

J: TRBJ1-5
V: TRBV28
size: once
D: -
CDR3: CASSLIDSRSQPQHF
DNA: TGTGCCAGCAGTTTGATCGACAGTAGGAGTCAGCCCCAGCATTTT

J: TRBJ1-1
V: TRBV4-2
size: -
D: -
CDR3: CASSQATGESTEAFF
DNA: TGTGCCAGCAGCCAAGCAACGGGCGAAAGCACTGAAGCTTTCTTT

J: TRBJ2-2
V: TRBV28
size: -
D: -
CDR3: CASSQEPGPTTGELFF
DNA: TGTGCCAGCAGTCAGGAGCCGGGCCCGACCACCGGGGAGCTGTTTTTT

J: TRBJ1-3
V: TRBV6-6
size: -
D: -
CDR3: CASENNSGNTIYF
DNA: TGTGCCTCGGAGAACAACTCTGGAAACACCATATATTTT

J: TRBJ2-2
V: TRBV5-6
size: -
D: -
CDR3: CASSFGTRGTGELFF
DNA: TGTGCCAGCAGCTTCGGGACACGGGGCACCGGGGAGCTGTTTTTT

J: TRBJ1-4
V: TRBV5-4
size: -
D: -
CDR3: CASSPNLGEKLFF
DNA: TGTGCCAGCAGCCCGAATTTGGGGGAAAAACTGTTTTTT

J: TRBJ2-4
V: TRBV28
size: -
D: TRBD1
CDR3: CASSSGQNIQYF
DNA: TGTGCCAGCAGCTCGGGACAGAACATTCAGTACTTC